This T cell receptor (beta chain) originates from a study of early T cells in non-severe SARS-CoV-2 infection (TCRdb year 2021). The study in broad terms: Bulk RNA from unsorted whole blood was used for TCR sequencing, so alpha and beta chains could not be paired.

This was a case-control study nested in a cohort of healthcare workers in London, UK, who had nasopharyngeal swab PCR tests and blood samples taken every week. Healthcare workers were enrolled in the week of the UK lockdown, from 23 to 31 March 2020, and were followed every week for up to about 16 weeks. Measured from the cysteine to the phenylalanine, the CDR3 is 18 residues long. Of the read, only the CDR3 DNA is kept; its 54 bases are in frame from base 1. V and J are trimmed by 4 bases and 7 bases, and the gene matches miss 14 bases of the junction. CDR1 and CDR2, looked up from the germline V gene, are LGHNT and FRNRAP. Many counts were recorded for this clonotype. Its cognate antigen has yet to be identified. No clone much larger than this one lies a single base away; base qualities are absent. Libraries came from 5' RACE. Sequencing took place on a NextSeq 500. The TCR library protocol attached unique molecular identifiers to individual cDNA molecules to correct for sequencing error and PCR bias. Both TCR alpha and beta chains were sequenced, and tight co-correlation was observed between alpha and beta sequence abundances in each sample. Concerning the study's data processing: V gene, J gene and CDR3 annotation of TCR sequences was performed with Decombinator V4. Expanded TCRs were defined as changing significantly between any two time points under a Poisson model with p below 0.0001. TCR abundances were normalised to the total number of TCRs sequenced per sample and expressed as counts per million. TRAV1-2 paired with TRAJ12, TRAJ20 or TRAJ33 defined MAIT TCRs, while TRAV10 paired with TRAJ18 defined iNKT TCRs. VDJdb, accessed 1 November 2021, was searched for CMV, EBV and SARS-CoV-2 annotated TCRs, excluding TCRs annotated for multiple antigens. The public reads were quality trimmed at Q25 with fastp and then assembled into clones with MiXCR by TCRdb, keeping productive beta chains. One record per CDR3 amino acid sequence lists the most common genes and DNA. The V and J calls follow TCRdb's processing rather than the paper's. The table for this sample lists tens of thousands of distinct CDR3 sequences; about 5% of them were counted only once. About a sixth of the sample goes to the ten largest clones.

On the study overall, not on this receptor specifically: VDJdb matching was skewed toward anti-spike CD8 responses and likely underestimated virus-specific expansions, missing private and CD4 specificities.

This TCR was sampled from an adult who was a healthcare worker with PCR-confirmed SARS-CoV-2 infection or an uninfected control (not recorded which). The chain is assembled from TRBV12-5 and TRBJ1-5; 12 of the junction bases match TRBD1. Sequencing input: whole blood. The bases read TGTGCTAGTGGTTCCCGTTCCCGGGGACAGGGGGCGAGGCAGCCCCAGCATTTT. Protein translation: CASGSRSRGQGARQPQHF. The reference TRBV12-5 and TRBJ1-5 proteins fill in what lies around the CDR3, so the full variable domain reads DARVTQTPRHKVTEMGQEVTMRCQPILGHNTVFWYRQTMMQGLELLAYFRNRAPLDDSGMPKDRFSAEMPDATLATLKIQPSEPRDSAVYFCASGSRSRGQGARQPQHFGDGTRLSIL.